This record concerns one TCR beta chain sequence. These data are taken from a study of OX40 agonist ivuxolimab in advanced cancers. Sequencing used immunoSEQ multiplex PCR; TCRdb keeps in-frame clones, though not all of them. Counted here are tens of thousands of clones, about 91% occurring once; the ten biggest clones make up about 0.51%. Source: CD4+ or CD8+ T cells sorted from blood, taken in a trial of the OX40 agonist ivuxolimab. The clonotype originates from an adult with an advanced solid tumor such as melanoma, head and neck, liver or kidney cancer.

As DNA, the CDR3 is TGTGCCAGCAGCGCCCCGGGACAGGGTAGTGGGGAGCTGTTTTTT. This gives the protein CASSAPGQGSGELFF. This chain links TRBV11-2 with TRBJ2-2; 9 positions match TRBD1. Looked up from germline, CDR1 is SGHAT and CDR2 is FQNNGV. V shed 5 bases, J shed 8 bases, and the junction held 9 bases outside the gene matches. CDR3 length: 15 residues.